These 10 T cell receptor beta chains share one sample of origin, sequenced in a study of preoperative IRX-2 immunotherapy in early breast cancer. TCRdb's table, derived via immunoSEQ multiplex PCR, lists solely in-frame clones and lacks some. The sample records 20,000 to 30,000 clones, 78% being singletons. Treatment here: preoperative locoregional IRX-2 cytokine immunotherapy. The sequences come from lymph node tissue, collected before IRX-2 immunotherapy. These receptors originate from a human donor with breast cancer.

This chain links TRBV25-1 with TRBJ1-1; TRBD1 agrees at 7 bases. V dropped 7 bases and J dropped 1; count of bases not matched to a gene: 6. CDR1 MGHDK and CDR2 SYGVNS come from the germline V gene. The CDR3 spans 14 residues. CDR3 sequence: CASTRSGGNTEAFF. CDR3 bases: TGTGCCAGCACCCGTTCAGGGGGGAACACTGAAGCTTTCTTT.

This sequence joins TRBV19 and TRBJ1-2, with 8 bases aligning to TRBD1. The CDR3 sequence is 14 residues long. V dropped 5 bases and J dropped 6; count of bases not matched to a gene: 8. CDR1 is LNHDA, CDR2 SQIVND, per germline (reference sequence). The CDR3 sequence: CASSLRTGIDGYTF. The CDR3 DNA sequence: TGTGCCAGTAGTTTACGGACAGGGATTGATGGCTACACCTTC.

V gene TRBV11-3 combines with J gene TRBJ2-7; TRBD2 aligns across 10 bases. Trimming took 5 bases from V and 2 from J; bases not matched to a gene: 9. Looked up from germline, CDR1 is SGHNT and CDR2 is YENEEA. The CDR3 extends over 16 amino acids. The CDR3: CASSGIAGGIPYEQYF. CDR3 in DNA: TGTGCCAGCAGCGGAATAGCGGGGGGCATTCCCTACGAGCAGTACTTC.

This chain links TRBV6-8 with TRBJ2-5; 15 bases align to TRBD2. The V gene's germline CDR1 is MNHGY and CDR2 SAAAGT. CDR3 length: 17 amino acids. J was trimmed by 2 bases and V by 4 bases; bases with no gene match: 5. The CDR3 sequence: CASSLGTSGGSQETQYF. DNA of the CDR3: TGTGCCAGCAGTTTGGGGACTAGCGGGGGGTCTCAAGAGACCCAGTACTTC.

This chain joins TRBV14 and TRBJ2-3; maybe TRBD2 (6 bases). The germline CDR1 and CDR2 sequences are SGHDN and FVKESK. The CDR3 has 16 residues. The V gene lost 4 bases and the J gene lost 2 bases, with 16 bases spanning the gap. The CDR3 bases are TGTGCCAGCAGCCCCGGGACTGCCGCCGTCACAGATACGCAGTATTTT. This sequence encodes CASSPGTAAVTDTQYF.

V is TRBV18 and J is TRBJ1-6; a possible D gene is TRBD1 (5 bases). Deletions cut 3 bases from V and 7 bases from J, with 22 bases between. The CDR3 has 18 amino acids. Germline V lookup: CDR1 KGHSH, CDR2 LQKENI. CDR3 region: CASSPITGAAGSNSPLHF. CDR3 bases: TGTGCCAGCTCACCGATAACCGGGGCCGCGGGGAGCAATTCACCCCTCCACTTT.

V and J are TRBV6-8 and TRBJ2-5; D gene uncertain. The length of the CDR3 is 15 residues. Germline V lookup: CDR1 MNHGY, CDR2 SAAAGT. V gave up 2 bases and J gave up 2 bases, with 12 bases separating them. CDR3: CASSYLIQLQETQYF. The CDR3 DNA is TGTGCCAGCAGTTACCTCATCCAACTACAAGAGACCCAGTACTTC.

The rearrangement links TRBV6-8 to TRBJ2-5, with 7 bases lining up with TRBD1. V was clipped by 5 bases and J by 5 bases; unmatched bases: 5. This CDR3 comprises 13 residues. Germline loops: CDR1 MNHGY, CDR2 SAAAGT. Here the CDR3 reads CASSNRGWETQYF. The CDR3 DNA follows: TGTGCCAGCAGTAACAGGGGATGGGAGACCCAGTACTTC.

The rearrangement uses TRBV11-3 and TRBJ1-2; D remains ambiguous. The V end lost 5 bases, the J end lost 4 bases, and 14 bases lay between the germline ends. Germline V gene lookup returns CDR1 SGHNT and CDR2 YENEEA. This CDR3 contains 14 residues. This chain's CDR3 is CASSLRPNPYGYTF. CDR3 in DNA: TGTGCCAGCAGCCTAAGGCCTAACCCCTATGGCTACACCTTC.

The rearrangement links TRBV11-3 to TRBJ1-6; D is unclear. The V gene lost 3 bases and the J gene lost 0 bases, with 9 bases spanning the gap. The CDR3 totals 16 residues. In germline, CDR1 is SGHNT, CDR2 YENEEA. CDR3 amino acids: CASSFGEGSYNSPLHF. As DNA, the CDR3 is TGTGCCAGCAGCTTTGGGGAGGGCTCCTATAATTCACCCCTCCACTTT.